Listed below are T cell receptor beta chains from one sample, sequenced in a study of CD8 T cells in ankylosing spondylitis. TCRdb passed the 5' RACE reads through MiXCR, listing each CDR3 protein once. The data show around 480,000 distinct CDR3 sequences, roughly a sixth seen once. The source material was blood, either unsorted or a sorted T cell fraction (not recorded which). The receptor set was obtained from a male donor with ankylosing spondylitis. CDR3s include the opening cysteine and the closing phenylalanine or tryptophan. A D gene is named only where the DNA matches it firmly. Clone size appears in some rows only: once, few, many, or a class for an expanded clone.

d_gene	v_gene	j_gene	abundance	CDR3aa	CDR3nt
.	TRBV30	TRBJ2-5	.	CAWSKETQYF	TGTGCCTGGAGTAAAGAGACCCAGTACTTC
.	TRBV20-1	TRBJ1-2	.	CSARRANYGYTF	TGCAGTGCTAGACGCGCTAACTATGGCTACACCTTC
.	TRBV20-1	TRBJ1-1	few	CSAKEGSTEAFF	TGCAGTGCTAAAGAGGGTAGCACTGAAGCTTTCTTT
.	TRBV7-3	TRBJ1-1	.	CASSLNSARLSEAFF	TGTGCCAGCAGCTTAAACTCTGCTCGGCTTTCTGAAGCTTTCTTT
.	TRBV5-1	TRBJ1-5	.	CASSLGWGPNQPQHF	TGCGCCAGCAGCCTAGGCTGGGGACCAAATCAGCCCCAGCATTTT
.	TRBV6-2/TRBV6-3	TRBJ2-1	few	CASSYRVAGNEQFF	TGTGCCAGCAGTTATAGGGTTGCAGGTAATGAGCAGTTCTTC
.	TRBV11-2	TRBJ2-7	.	CASSSNTEYEQYF	TGTGCCAGCAGTTCTAACACTGAGTACGAGCAGTACTTC
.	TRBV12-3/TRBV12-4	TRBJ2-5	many	CASSLPKGGLETQYF	TGTGCCAGCAGTTTACCCAAAGGGGGGCTTGAGACCCAGTACTTC
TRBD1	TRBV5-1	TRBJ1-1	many	CATAVGRGLEAFF	TGCGCCACCGCGGTGGGCAGGGGGCTTGAAGCTTTCTTT
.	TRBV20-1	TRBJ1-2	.	CSARDNGVSYGYTF	TGCAGTGCTAGAGATAACGGGGTATCCTATGGCTACACCTTC
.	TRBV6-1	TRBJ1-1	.	CASHWDGQNTEAFF	TGTGCCAGCCACTGGGACGGGCAAAACACTGAAGCTTTCTTT
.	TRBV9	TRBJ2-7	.	CASSVDVGRGNEQYF	TGTGCCAGCAGCGTAGACGTTGGCAGGGGTAACGAGCAGTACTTC
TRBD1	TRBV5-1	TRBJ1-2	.	CASSSSYRGGNYGYTF	TGCGCCAGCAGCTCCAGTTACAGGGGAGGTAACTATGGCTACACCTTC
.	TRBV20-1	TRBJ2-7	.	CSATTGRRTAYEQYF	TGCAGTGCTACAACAGGAAGGAGAACCGCCTACGAGCAGTACTTC
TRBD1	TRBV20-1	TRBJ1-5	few	CSATTGGRDQPQHF	TGCAGTGCAACGACAGGGGGCAGGGATCAGCCCCAGCATTTT
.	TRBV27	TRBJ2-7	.	CASSAKLLGAYEQYF	TGTGCCAGCAGTGCGAAGCTACTCGGGGCCTACGAGCAGTACTTC
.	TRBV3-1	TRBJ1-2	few	CASSQAGGASTF	TGTGCCAGCAGCCAAGCAGGAGGGGCATCCACCTTC
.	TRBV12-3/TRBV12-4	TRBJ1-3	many	CASSWGSGNTIYF	TGTGCCAGCAGTTGGGGTTCAGGAAACACCATATATTTT
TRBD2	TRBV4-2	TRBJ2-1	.	CASSPAASASGVAEQFF	TGTGCCAGCAGCCCGGCGGCGTCGGCTAGCGGGGTGGCGGAGCAGTTCTTC
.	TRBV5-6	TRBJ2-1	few	CASSLGLSREQFF	TGTGCCAGCAGCTTGGGACTCTCTCGGGAGCAGTTCTTC
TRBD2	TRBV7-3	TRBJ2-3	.	CASSLGSGVTDTQYF	TGTGCCAGCAGCTTAGGTAGCGGGGTGACAGATACGCAGTATTTT
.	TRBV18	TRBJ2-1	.	CASSQKLNNEQFF	TGTGCCAGCTCACAAAAGCTGAACAATGAGCAGTTCTTC
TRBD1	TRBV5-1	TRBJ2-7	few	CASSLDAGGSYEQYF	TGCGCCAGCAGCTTGGACGCAGGGGGCTCCTACGAGCAGTACTTC
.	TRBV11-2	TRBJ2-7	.	CASSSPQDGSYEQYF	TGTGCCAGCAGCTCCCCCCAGGACGGCTCCTACGAGCAGTACTTC
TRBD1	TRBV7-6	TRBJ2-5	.	CASSRGQVETQYF	TGTGCCAGCAGCCGTGGACAGGTGGAGACCCAGTACTTC
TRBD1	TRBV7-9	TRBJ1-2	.	CASSRTGIDGYTF	TGTGCCAGCAGCAGGACAGGAATTGATGGCTACACCTTC
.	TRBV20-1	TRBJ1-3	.	CSARAGEFGNTIYF	TGCAGTGCTCGAGCTGGGGAGTTTGGAAACACCATATATTTT